This T cell receptor beta chain was sequenced during a study of T cell changes during pregnancy in multiple sclerosis. This CDR3 is built from 14 residues. V gave up 10 bases and J gave up 0 bases; unmatched junction bases: 8. Germline V CDR1 and CDR2: MNHNS, SASEGT. Method: immunoSEQ multiplex PCR; TCRdb's copy keeps in-frame clones and lacks some. Altogether about 58,000 clones are present, around 93% being singletons, with the ten largest covering about 4%. The rearrangement links TRBV6-1 to TRBJ1-1, with 7 bases fitting TRBD1. The TCR was taken from a female donor with multiple sclerosis, enrolled in a pregnancy study. Specimen: CD8+ T cells from peripheral blood mononuclear cells, collected in the second trimester of pregnancy. The CDR3 spells CATPGGLMNTEAFF. The CDR3 bases are TGTGCCACCCCAGGGGGATTAATGAACACTGAAGCTTTCTTT.